The source of this TCR beta chain is a study of cytomegalovirus exposure and HLA in healthy donors. A remark on this clone: Its antigen remains unidentified.

At sampling all donors were nominally healthy, likely with unrecorded immune exposures. Findings and limits, study-wide: Further analysis was carried out later, and it showed several of the most significant clusters appearing linked to common viral pathogens.

The PCR employed 60 Vbeta primers together with 13 Jbeta primers. Original processing notes: In a later analysis, 10 million to 11 million of approximately 80 million unique beta chains occurred in at least two donors. TCRdb's table, derived via immunoSEQ multiplex PCR, lists solely in-frame clones and lacks some. That table supplies the V and J calls and clone size; D and trimming were determined from the DNA. This sample has under 110,000 clones, with 65% to 85% found just once. The clonotype originates from a male donor in good health and CMV-seropositive. Sequencing input: PBMCs.

CDR3 loop: CASSSPGSDEQFF. The CDR3 DNA is TGTGCCAGCAGCTCCCCCGGGAGCGACGAGCAGTTCTTC. The chain is built from TRBV7-3 and TRBJ2-1; TRBD2 is a possible D gene (6 bases). The V end lost 4 bases, the J end lost 10 bases, and 14 bases lay between the germline ends. Per the germline V gene, CDR1 is SGHTA and CDR2 is FQGTGA. The CDR3 runs to 13 residues.